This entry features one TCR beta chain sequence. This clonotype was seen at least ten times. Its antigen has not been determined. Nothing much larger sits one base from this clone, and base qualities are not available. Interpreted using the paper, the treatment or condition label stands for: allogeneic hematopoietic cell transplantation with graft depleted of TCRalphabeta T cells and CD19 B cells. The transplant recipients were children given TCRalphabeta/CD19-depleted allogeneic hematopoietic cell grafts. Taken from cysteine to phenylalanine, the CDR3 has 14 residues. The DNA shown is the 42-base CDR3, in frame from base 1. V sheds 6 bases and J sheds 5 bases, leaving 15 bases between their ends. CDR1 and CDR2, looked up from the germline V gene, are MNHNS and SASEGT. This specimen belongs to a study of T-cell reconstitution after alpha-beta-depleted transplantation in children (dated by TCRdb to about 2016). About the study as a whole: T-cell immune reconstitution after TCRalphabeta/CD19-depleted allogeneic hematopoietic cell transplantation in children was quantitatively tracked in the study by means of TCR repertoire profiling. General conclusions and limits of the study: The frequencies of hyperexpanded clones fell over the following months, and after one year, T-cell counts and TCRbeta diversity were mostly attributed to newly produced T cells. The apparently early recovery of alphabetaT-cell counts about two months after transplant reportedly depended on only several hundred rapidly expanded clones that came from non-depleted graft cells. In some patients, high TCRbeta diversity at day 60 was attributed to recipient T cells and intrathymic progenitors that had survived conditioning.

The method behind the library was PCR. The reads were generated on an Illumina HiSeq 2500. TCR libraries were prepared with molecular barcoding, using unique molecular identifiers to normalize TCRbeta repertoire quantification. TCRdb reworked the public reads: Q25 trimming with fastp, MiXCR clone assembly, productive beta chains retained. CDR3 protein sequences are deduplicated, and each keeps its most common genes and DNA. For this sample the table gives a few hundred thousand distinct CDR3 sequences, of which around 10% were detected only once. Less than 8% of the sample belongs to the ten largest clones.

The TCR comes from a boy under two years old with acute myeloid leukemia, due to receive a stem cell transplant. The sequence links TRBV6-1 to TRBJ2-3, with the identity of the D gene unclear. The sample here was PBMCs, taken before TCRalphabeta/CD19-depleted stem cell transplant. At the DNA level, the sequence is TGTGCCAGCAGCCCCGGGCCATACGAAGATACGCAGTATTTT. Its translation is CASSPGPYEDTQYF.